Listed below are T cell receptor beta chains from one sample, sequenced in a study of tumor and adjacent non-tumor tissue in lung cancer. TCRdb analysed the multiplex PCR reads with MiXCR anew, one entry per CDR3 protein. The profile covers about 79,000 distinct CDR3 sequences, with over 55% appearing a single time and 8.5% to 10% taken by the ten largest. Specimen: lung tumor tissue. The receptors were sampled from a woman aged 40-49 years with non-small cell lung cancer. CDR3s include the opening cysteine and the closing phenylalanine or tryptophan. The order of the fields is CDR3 protein, CDR3 DNA, J gene, clone size, V gene, D gene. D genes are given only for firm matches. The listing skips clone size in some rows; elsewhere it reads once, few, many or a size class.

CDR3: CASSPGHQDKPEQYF
DNA: TGCGCCAGCAGCCCGGGACATCAAGACAAACCCGAGCAGTACTTC
J: TRBJ2-7
size: many
V: TRBV4-1
D: -

CDR3: CASSGTFEHFF
DNA: TGTGCCAGTAGTGGTACCTTTGAGCACTTCTTC
J: TRBJ2-1
size: -
V: TRBV6-1
D: -

CDR3: CASRGQAWGEQYF
DNA: TGTGCCAGTAGGGGACAGGCTTGGGGCGAACAGTACTTC
J: TRBJ2-7
size: once
V: TRBV6-5
D: TRBD1

CDR3: CASRRDSLYGYTF
DNA: TGTGCCAGCAGACGGGACTCTCTATATGGCTACACCTTC
J: TRBJ1-2
size: many
V: TRBV28
D: -

CDR3: CASGSLQPGTDTQYF
DNA: TGCGCTAGTGGTTCCCTTCAGCCGGGCACAGATACGCAGTATTTT
J: TRBJ2-3
size: -
V: TRBV12-5
D: -

CDR3: CASSIGLSNQPQHF
DNA: TGTGCCAGCAGCATAGGGTTAAGCAATCAGCCCCAGCATTTT
J: TRBJ1-5
size: -
V: TRBV7-9
D: -

CDR3: CAWSIDQEGKETQYF
DNA: TGTGCCTGGAGTATTGACCAGGAGGGGAAGGAGACCCAGTACTTC
J: TRBJ2-5
size: -
V: TRBV30
D: -

CDR3: CASCLSLAGGSTDTQYF
DNA: TGTGCCAGCTGTCTTTCACTAGCGGGGGGTTCCACAGATACGCAGTATTTT
J: TRBJ2-3
size: -
V: TRBV11-2
D: TRBD2

CDR3: CASRNRGANYGYTF
DNA: TGTGCCAGCAGAAATAGGGGAGCTAACTATGGCTACACCTTC
J: TRBJ1-2
size: many
V: TRBV11-2
D: -

CDR3: CASNLTRTGSHEQYF
DNA: TGCGCCAGCAACTTGACAAGGACAGGGTCCCACGAGCAGTACTTC
J: TRBJ2-7
size: -
V: TRBV5-1
D: TRBD1

CDR3: CASSDGLGVYKQYF
DNA: TGTGCCAGCAGTGATGGACTAGGAGTCTACAAGCAGTACTTC
J: TRBJ2-7
size: -
V: TRBV6-2/TRBV6-3
D: TRBD2

CDR3: CASSPSARELFF
DNA: TGTGCCAGCAGTCCCTCTGCGCGGGAACTGTTCTTC
J: TRBJ2-1
size: -
V: TRBV12-3/TRBV12-4
D: -

CDR3: CASSPETLGGAYEQYF
DNA: TGCGCCAGCAGTCCAGAGACACTAGGGGGAGCCTACGAGCAGTACTTC
J: TRBJ2-7
size: -
V: TRBV10-1
D: -

CDR3: CASSLGTSGGKAIQYF
DNA: TGTGCCAGCAGCCTGGGGACTAGCGGTGGGAAGGCCATTCAGTACTTC
J: TRBJ2-4
size: -
V: TRBV11-2
D: TRBD2

CDR3: CPSSYSASAGNTIYF
DNA: TGTCCCAGCAGTTACTCGGCCAGCGCTGGAAACACCATATATTTT
J: TRBJ1-3
size: -
V: TRBV6-5
D: -

CDR3: CAWSRGQGALPLHF
DNA: TGTGCCTGGAGTCGGGGACAGGGGGCCTTACCCCTCCACTTT
J: TRBJ1-6
size: -
V: TRBV30
D: TRBD1

CDR3: CASGFRIEEETQYF
DNA: TGTGCCAGCGGTTTTCGGATAGAGGAAGAGACCCAGTACTTC
J: TRBJ2-5
size: -
V: TRBV28
D: -

CDR3: CASSLISGTVTEALF
DNA: TGCGCCAGCAGCTTGATCTCCGGGACAGTCACTGAAGCTTTATTT
J: TRBJ1-1
size: -
V: TRBV5-1
D: TRBD1

CDR3: CASSYCAGVNRFF
DNA: TGTGCCAGCAGTTACTGTGCGGGTGTAAATCGGTTCTTC
J: TRBJ2-1
size: -
V: TRBV6-5
D: -

CDR3: CASSATGGSTNEKLFF
DNA: TGTGCCAGTAGCGCAACAGGGGGTTCAACTAATGAAAAACTGTTTTTT
J: TRBJ1-4
size: -
V: TRBV6-5
D: TRBD1

CDR3: CSAHDGQSIYGYTF
DNA: TGCAGTGCCCACGACGGACAGTCAATTTATGGCTACACCTTC
J: TRBJ1-2
size: -
V: TRBV20-1
D: -

CDR3: CSARDPDGSNQPQHF
DNA: TGCAGTGCTAGGGATCCGGACGGGAGCAATCAGCCCCAGCATTTT
J: TRBJ1-5
size: -
V: TRBV20-1
D: -

CDR3: CASSCTGTDNTEYF
DNA: TGTGCCAGCAGCTGCACGGGCACGGACAATACGGAGTATTTT
J: TRBJ2-3
size: -
V: TRBV11-2
D: -

CDR3: CSVYTASSYNEQFF
DNA: TGCAGCGTTTACACGGCGAGCTCCTACAATGAGCAGTTCTTC
J: TRBJ2-1
size: medium-sized
V: TRBV29-1
D: -

CDR3: CTSSLMGTSSSEQYF
DNA: TGTACCAGCAGCTTAATGGGGACTAGCAGTTCCGAGCAATACTTC
J: TRBJ2-7
size: -
V: TRBV11-2
D: TRBD2

CDR3: CASLYGGNTGELFF
DNA: TGTGCCAGCCTCTACGGGGGGAACACCGGGGAGCTGTTTTTT
J: TRBJ2-2
size: many
V: TRBV6-6
D: -

CDR3: CANSFKGGIVNEQFF
DNA: TGTGCCAACAGTTTTAAGGGGGGAATAGTCAATGAGCAGTTCTTC
J: TRBJ2-1
size: -
V: TRBV12-3/TRBV12-4
D: -

CDR3: CASSLALGNSSPLHF
DNA: TGTGCCAGTAGCTTAGCCTTGGGGAATAGTTCACCCCTCCACTTT
J: TRBJ1-6
size: -
V: TRBV11-2
D: -

CDR3: CASGLSGYRNNEQFF
DNA: TGTGCTAGTGGTTTGTCAGGATATAGGAACAATGAGCAGTTCTTC
J: TRBJ2-1
size: -
V: TRBV12-5
D: -

CDR3: CSVDSYPAGLAYSDTQYF
DNA: TGCAGCGTTGACTCTTACCCCGCGGGACTAGCTTATTCCGATACGCAGTATTTT
J: TRBJ2-3
size: -
V: TRBV29-1
D: TRBD2

CDR3: CTSKGMAETGELFF
DNA: TGTACCAGCAAGGGGATGGCGGAAACCGGGGAGCTGTTTTTT
J: TRBJ2-2
size: -
V: TRBV6-1
D: -

CDR3: CATSENRGNNQPQHF
DNA: TGTGCCACCAGTGAAAACAGGGGAAATAATCAGCCCCAGCATTTT
J: TRBJ1-5
size: -
V: TRBV24-1
D: TRBD1

CDR3: CASSLSTSGTQYF
DNA: TGCGCCAGCAGCTTGTCCACTTCGGGTACGCAGTATTTT
J: TRBJ2-3
size: -
V: TRBV5-1
D: -

CDR3: CDSTTDTGQAGELFF
DNA: TGTGACAGCACCACGGATACAGGGCAGGCCGGGGAGCTGTTTTTT
J: TRBJ2-2
size: -
V: TRBV6-2/TRBV6-3
D: -

CDR3: CGSSSALGGRTVNIIYF
DNA: TGTGGCAGCAGTTCCGCCTTGGGGGGCCGGACTGTGAACATCATATATTTT
J: TRBJ1-3
size: once
V: TRBV28
D: -